This T cell receptor beta chain was documented in a study of cytomegalovirus exposure and HLA in healthy donors. V lost 4 bases and J lost 4, with 18 bases in between. CDR3 length: 17 residues. Germline V gene sequence: CDR1 SGHTS, CDR2 YDEGEE. Concerning this clone itself: Antigen unknown.

Study conclusions and caveats: Analysis performed later found 16,951 TCR beta sequences associated with HLA alleles at 0.05 false discovery rate. Reports described diagnosis of cytomegalovirus status by the classifier as highly specific and sensitive.

13 Jbeta primers and 60 Vbeta primers were used for the PCR. TCRdb keeps only in-frame clones here, not all; method: immunoSEQ multiplex PCR. The sample has 150,000 or so clones, roughly 70% seen once. This chain uses TRBV5-8 with TRBJ2-6; D may be TRBD2 (7 bases). The sequencing sample was made of PBMCs. The TCR sequence derives from a girl between 10 and 17 years old in good health and CMV-seronegative. CDR3 bases: TGTGCCAGCAGCCCCTCGGGGGGCCCTCTGGGGGCCAACGTCCTGACTTTC. This codes for CASSPSGGPLGANVLTF. Full variable domain (rest looked up from reference TRBV5-8 and TRBJ2-6): EAGVTQSPTHLIKTRGQQATLRCSPISGHTSVYWYQQALGLGLQFLLWYDEGEERNRGNFPPRFSGRQFPNYSSELNVNALELEDSALYLCASSPSGGPLGANVLTFGAGSRLTVL.